Included here is one T cell receptor (beta chain) sequence, with context. The CDR3 spans 15 residues. Germline V gives CDR1 LNHDA, CDR2 SQIVND (reference sequence). J gave up 2 bases and V 10 bases, and 9 bases lay outside the gene matches. This sample is part of a study of technical replicates of blood from a handful of donors. Profiled with immunoSEQ multiplex PCR; TCRdb holds only in-frame clones, not every one. The sample lists tens of thousands of clones, 85% to 95% occurring once. This receptor was taken from a human donor in good health. Sequencing was carried out using T cells isolated from PBMCs. V usage is TRBV19 and J usage is TRBJ2-1; TRBD2 aligns across 9 bases. CDR3 coding DNA: TGTGCCACTGAATGGCCTAGCGGGACCTACAATGAGCAGTTCTTC. Encoded protein: CATEWPSGTYNEQFF.